This TCR beta chain was observed in a study of CD8+CD57+ T cells in acquired aplastic anemia. Study at large: Each DNA sample taken from sorted CD4+ and CD8+ cells came to about 3.4 ug on average.

The template used for profiling TCR beta VDJ and CDR3 was genomic DNA. TCRdb analysed the reads with MiXCR anew, one entry per CDR3 protein. Here the sample spans around 150,000 distinct CDR3 sequences, 71% being singletons. Sequencing involved patients with CD8+CD57+ cell expansion previously shown by flow cytometry. Comment on this clonotype: Antigen unknown.

Study results and caveats: Patients and controls shared twenty-nine CD8+ CDR3 sequences.

This clonotype originated in a human donor with aplastic anemia. The sequencing input was sorted CD4+, CD8+, or CD8+CD57+ T cells (not recorded which) from PBMCs.

The CDR3 spells CATSEQGSWGYTF. As DNA, the CDR3 is TGTGCCACCAGTGAACAGGGTAGTTGGGGCTACACCTTC. This sequence joins TRBV24-1 and TRBJ1-2; D perhaps matches TRBD1 (6 bases). V lost 4 bases to trimming and J lost 8 bases, with 13 bases between them. Germline assignment: CDR1 KGHDR and CDR2 SFDVKD. This CDR3 comprises 13 residues.